These T cell receptor beta chains were read from a single sample in a study of T-cell reconstitution after alpha-beta-depleted transplantation in children. TCRdb reprocessed the PCR reads with MiXCR, giving one entry per CDR3 protein. The sample includes about 120,000 distinct CDR3 sequences, 10% of them seen just once. Sample: PBMCs from the stem cell graft donor, taken from the stem cell graft. The source of these receptors is a human donor who donated a stem cell graft to a child with acute lymphoblastic leukemia. CDR3s include the opening cysteine and the closing phenylalanine or tryptophan. The D gene is left open where the match is weak. Rows may omit the clone size; those that give it use once, few, many or a size class.

clone size	V gene	J gene	D gene	CDR3 protein	CDR3 DNA
many	TRBV12-3/TRBV12-4	TRBJ1-1	NA	CASSLKTVEHF	TGTGCCAGCAGTTTAAAGACAGTAGAGCACTTT
few	TRBV7-2	TRBJ2-4	NA	CASSLEGGVKNSQYF	TGTGCCAGCAGCTTAGAGGGGGGGGTCAAAAACAGTCAGTACTTC
many	TRBV7-8	TRBJ2-1	NA	CASNPRGPSSYNEQFF	TGTGCCAGCAACCCCCGGGGACCAAGCTCCTACAATGAGCAGTTCTTC
many	TRBV10-3	TRBJ1-1	NA	CAISEKGMNTEAFF	TGTGCCATCAGTGAGAAGGGTATGAACACTGAAGCTTTCTTT
NA	TRBV7-2	TRBJ1-5	NA	CASSLSGTSNQPQHF	TGTGCCAGCAGCTTATCGGGGACTAGCAATCAGCCCCAGCATTTT
many	TRBV5-1	TRBJ2-3	TRBD2	CASSSPSGGRTDTQYF	TGCGCCAGCAGCTCCCCTAGCGGGGGGCGCACAGATACGCAGTATTTT
few	TRBV4-3	TRBJ2-7	NA	CASSQGLLSYEQYF	TGCGCCAGCAGCCAAGGTTTATTATCCTACGAGCAGTACTTC
many	TRBV6-1	TRBJ2-1	NA	CASVASGGSSGKGDEQFF	TGTGCCAGCGTAGCTTCAGGGGGATCTAGCGGAAAGGGGGATGAGCAGTTCTTC
NA	TRBV9	TRBJ2-3	NA	CASSVATAFTDTQYF	TGTGCCAGCAGCGTAGCTACAGCTTTCACAGATACGCAGTATTTT
many	TRBV29-1	TRBJ2-7	NA	CSVEDSLQSPYEQYF	TGCAGCGTTGAGGACAGCCTCCAGTCCCCCTACGAGCAGTACTTC
many	TRBV30	TRBJ1-4	TRBD1	CAWSPGTGNWEKLFF	TGTGCCTGGAGCCCCGGGACAGGGAATTGGGAAAAACTGTTTTTT
many	TRBV7-3	TRBJ2-1	TRBD1	CASSLRGGLGNEQFF	TGTGCCAGCAGCTTACGAGGGGGCCTGGGCAATGAGCAGTTCTTC
many	TRBV25-1	TRBJ1-3	NA	CASSGPKGLDSGNTIYF	TGTGCCAGCAGTGGCCCAAAAGGGTTGGATTCTGGAAACACCATATATTTT